This T cell receptor (beta chain) was found in a study of cytomegalovirus exposure and HLA in healthy donors. Whole-study results and caveats: Later on, an analysis showed TCR association rates differing by HLA locus, with DRB1 the most and HLA-C the fewest. Presence/absence analyses supposed approximately even sequencing depth among donors.

PCR amplification relied on 60 Vbeta primers (plus 13 Jbeta primers). Sequenced by immunoSEQ multiplex PCR; TCRdb stores in-frame clones only, minus some. The sample records a few hundred thousand clones, 65% to 90% being singletons. Points on this clone: The target antigen is unknown.

The CDR3 extends over 13 amino acids. Germline V lookup: CDR1 SQVTM, CDR2 ANQGSEA. Losses at the gene ends were 4 bases for V and 4 bases for J; bases not matched to a gene: 4. The chain carries TRBV29-1 and TRBJ1-1; TRBD1 matches at 9 bases. Source material: PBMCs. This sequence was found in a girl aged 10 to 17 in good health and CMV-seronegative. Written as DNA, the CDR3 is TGCAGCGTTGGGACAGGGGAGGGCACTGAAGCTTTCTTT. This sequence encodes CSVGTGEGTEAFF.